This TCR beta chain originates from a study of a mutant IDH1 vaccine in newly diagnosed glioma. Whole-study context: Commencement of vaccination occurred 4-6 weeks following radiotherapy alone, or concurrently with temozolomide cycles. Radiotherapy, temozolomide, or both had been given previously, and both were given to most.

Germline lookup yields CDR1 MDHEN and CDR2 SYDVKM. The CDR3 runs to 17 residues. Trimming cost V 5 bases and J 2 bases, with 22 bases left between them. The time point denotes: week 5, during vaccination. Vaccinated patients received 300 ug of mutant IDH1 20-mer peptide per dose, with topical imiquimod. Of note for this clone: Antigen specificity is unknown.

Generated by immunoSEQ multiplex PCR, the TCRdb table keeps only in-frame clones and is missing some. The sample has about 42,000 clones, over 75% seen once. This receptor was identified in a man between 40 and 49 years old with glioma. The rearrangement joins TRBV28 to TRBJ2-7; weak D call: TRBD1 (6 bases). Sequenced here: PBMCs, sampled from a glioma patient whose treatment included an IDH1 peptide vaccine. The CDR3 region has the DNA TGTGCCAGCAGTCTCCCGGGTGGGGCAGGGGCAGCCTACGAGCAGTACTTC. Translated, it gives CASSLPGGAGAAYEQYF.